This passage covers 10 T cell receptor beta chains from one sample sequenced in a study of CD8 T cells in Susac syndrome. Reverse transcription of about 0.45 to 1 ug RNA was performed with random hexamers. TCRdb fed the immunoSEQ multiplex PCR reads into MiXCR, producing one record per CDR3 protein. The sample yields 110,000 to 150,000 distinct CDR3 sequences, roughly 95% seen once. Sequencing used CD4+ T cells from PBMCs. These receptors were taken from a human donor with Susac syndrome.

CDR3 in amino acids: CASNTGTVDGYTF. The CDR3, as DNA: TGTGCCAGCAATACCGGGACAGTGGATGGCTACACCTTC. The chain uses TRBV12-3 or TRBV12-4 and TRBJ1-2; TRBD1 aligns across 7 bases. The junction had 8 bases not matched to a gene; V was cut back by 7 bases and J by 6 bases. The CDR3 extends over 13 amino acids.

The chain recombines TRBV7-9 with TRBJ2-1; D not certain. V was trimmed by 8 bases and J by 15 bases, leaving 14 bases between them. CDR3 length: 10 residues. Germline CDR1 and CDR2: SEHNR and FQNEAQ (reference sequence). The CDR3 nucleotides read TGTGCCAGCTCATGGCGTGCCCTGTTCTTC. It encodes CASSWRALFF.

In this sample, this clonotype turned up a few times. This sequence joins TRBV20-1 and TRBJ1-2; TRBD1 matches 7 bases. With 2 bases clipped from V and 0 bases from J, the junction kept 0 bases outside the gene matches. Germline CDR1 reads DFQATT; CDR2 reads SNEGSKA (reference sequence). This CDR3 region has 13 residues. CDR3: CSARQGANYGYTF. The CDR3 DNA follows: TGCAGTGCTAGACAGGGGGCTAACTATGGCTACACCTTC.

The genes are TRBV6-5 and TRBJ2-4; a possible D gene is TRBD2 (5 bases). The germline gives CDR1 MNHEY, CDR2 SVGAGI. V lost 4 bases and J 0 bases, leaving 16 bases between the germline ends. The CDR3 runs 17 residues. CDR3 residues: CASSSSLGGLAKNIQYF. The DNA of the CDR3 is TGTGCCAGCAGTTCCTCCTTGGGCGGACTAGCCAAAAACATTCAGTACTTC.

The chain uses TRBV13 and TRBJ2-5; the D gene could be TRBD1 or TRBD2 (5 bases each). Germline CDR1 and CDR2: PRHDT and FYEKMQ (reference sequence). Between the trimmed V and J ends, which lost 5 bases and 2 bases, there was a span of 12 bases. This CDR3 is built from 14 residues. The chain's CDR3 is CASSRPGRQETQYF. CDR3 coding DNA: TGTGCCAGCAGCCGACCGGGACGACAAGAGACCCAGTACTTC.

This chain joins TRBV4-1 and TRBJ1-2, with no clear D. The V end lost 1 base, the J end lost 7 bases, and 13 bases lay between the germline ends. The CDR3 extends over 14 amino acids. Germline values: CDR1 MGHRA, CDR2 YSYEKL. The CDR3 DNA is TGCGCCAGCAGCCAAGTCCTGAGCTTGAGTGGCTACACCTTC. Its protein product is CASSQVLSLSGYTF.

The chain employs TRBV20-1 and TRBJ2-7; no firm D call. The germline gives CDR1 DFQATT, CDR2 SNEGSKA (reference sequence). Trimming took 3 bases from V and 6 from J, leaving 9 bases between them. CDR3 size: 11 residues. The CDR3 DNA follows: TGCAGTGCTAGGTCTCCAACCGAGCAGTACTTC. Translation gives CSARSPTEQYF.

The V gene is TRBV5-4, the J gene TRBJ2-4; TRBD2 matches at 8 bases. CDR3 size: 14 residues. V lost 0 bases, J lost 7 bases, and 3 bases stayed unmatched. The V gene's germline CDR1 is SGHNT and CDR2 YYREEE (reference sequence). This CDR3 reads CASSLEGTRNIQYF. CDR3 nucleotides: TGTGCCAGCAGCTTGGAAGGGACTAGGAACATTCAGTACTTC.

The chain is built from TRBV28 and TRBJ2-1, with TRBD1 as a possible D gene (6 bases). CDR1 and CDR2 from the germline V gene are MDHEN and SYDVKM. Deletions cut 5 bases from V and 3 bases from J, with 17 bases between. The CDR3 is made up of 16 amino acids. The CDR3 DNA reads as TGTGCCAGCAGTGATACTGGACAGATCCTCTACAATGAGCAGTTCTTC. It translates to CASSDTGQILYNEQFF.

This chain joins TRBV24-1 and TRBJ1-5; perhaps TRBD1 as D (5 bases). The CDR3 covers 17 residues. Trimming stripped 9 bases from V and 6 bases from J, with 26 bases between. The germline gives CDR1 KGHDR, CDR2 SFDVKD. CDR3 sequence reads: CATRTEGTPWGGQPQHF. In DNA, the CDR3 is TGTGCCACCCGTACGGAAGGGACCCCTTGGGGGGGTCAGCCCCAGCATTTT.